These 4 T cell receptor beta chains came from one sample sequenced in a study of tumour-infiltrating T cells in Burkitt lymphoma. Profiling relied on immunoSEQ multiplex PCR, and the TCRdb table lists in-frame clones only, not all of them. This table holds over 5,000 clones, approximately 9.9% found once. The sequencing sample was made of tumor tissue. The receptors were gathered from a human donor with diffuse large B-cell lymphoma.

This clone turned up a few times. This chain uses TRBV28 with TRBJ2-5; possibly TRBD2 for D (7 bases). This CDR3 region has 15 residues. The V and J ends lost 7 bases and 5 bases respectively, with 20 bases between them. The germline V gene encodes CDR1 MDHEN and CDR2 SYDVKM. CDR3 residues: CASTPPETGGETQYF. For the CDR3, the DNA is TGTGCCAGCACCCCCCCGGAGACGGGGGGCGAGACCCAGTACTTC. The full variable domain, in which reference TRBV28 and TRBJ2-5 provide the parts outside the CDR3, is DVKVTQSSRYLVKRTGEKVFLECVQDMDHENMFWYRQDPGLGLRLIYFSYDVKMKEKGDIPEGYSVSREKKERFSLILESASTNQTSMYLCASTPPETGGETQYFGPGTRLLVL.

This clone was seen more than once but under ten times. The sample carries other DNA sequences with the same CDR3. The rearrangement uses TRBV5-1 and TRBJ2-1; D not certain. CDR1 SGHRS and CDR2 YFSETQ come from the germline V gene. V lost 0 bases and J lost 1, with 2 bases in between. The length of the CDR3 is 13 residues. This chain's CDR3 is CASSLASYNEQFF. The CDR3 DNA reads TGCGCCAGCAGCTTGGCGTCCTACAATGAGCAGTTCTTC.

This clone has just a few counts. The chain employs TRBV5-1 and TRBJ2-7, with D perhaps matching TRBD1 (5 bases). Between the trimmed V and J ends, which lost 4 bases and 0 bases, there was a span of 14 bases. Germline CDR1 and CDR2: SGHRS and YFSETQ. This CDR3 has 15 amino acids. The CDR3: CASSLMGLSSYEQYF. Here the CDR3 DNA reads TGCGCCAGCAGCCTTATGGGGCTCAGCTCCTACGAGCAGTACTTC.

This clone was recorded a few times. The rearrangement uses TRBV5-1 and TRBJ2-7, with D possibly called TRBD1 or TRBD2 (5 bases each). Germline-derived CDR1 and CDR2 are SGHRS and YFSETQ. The CDR3 spans 15 residues. Trimming removed 4 bases from V and 3 bases from J, with 17 bases in between. CDR3 protein: CASSPRGVGYYEQYF. The CDR3 DNA reads TGCGCCAGCAGCCCGCGAGGGGTTGGTTACTACGAGCAGTACTTC.